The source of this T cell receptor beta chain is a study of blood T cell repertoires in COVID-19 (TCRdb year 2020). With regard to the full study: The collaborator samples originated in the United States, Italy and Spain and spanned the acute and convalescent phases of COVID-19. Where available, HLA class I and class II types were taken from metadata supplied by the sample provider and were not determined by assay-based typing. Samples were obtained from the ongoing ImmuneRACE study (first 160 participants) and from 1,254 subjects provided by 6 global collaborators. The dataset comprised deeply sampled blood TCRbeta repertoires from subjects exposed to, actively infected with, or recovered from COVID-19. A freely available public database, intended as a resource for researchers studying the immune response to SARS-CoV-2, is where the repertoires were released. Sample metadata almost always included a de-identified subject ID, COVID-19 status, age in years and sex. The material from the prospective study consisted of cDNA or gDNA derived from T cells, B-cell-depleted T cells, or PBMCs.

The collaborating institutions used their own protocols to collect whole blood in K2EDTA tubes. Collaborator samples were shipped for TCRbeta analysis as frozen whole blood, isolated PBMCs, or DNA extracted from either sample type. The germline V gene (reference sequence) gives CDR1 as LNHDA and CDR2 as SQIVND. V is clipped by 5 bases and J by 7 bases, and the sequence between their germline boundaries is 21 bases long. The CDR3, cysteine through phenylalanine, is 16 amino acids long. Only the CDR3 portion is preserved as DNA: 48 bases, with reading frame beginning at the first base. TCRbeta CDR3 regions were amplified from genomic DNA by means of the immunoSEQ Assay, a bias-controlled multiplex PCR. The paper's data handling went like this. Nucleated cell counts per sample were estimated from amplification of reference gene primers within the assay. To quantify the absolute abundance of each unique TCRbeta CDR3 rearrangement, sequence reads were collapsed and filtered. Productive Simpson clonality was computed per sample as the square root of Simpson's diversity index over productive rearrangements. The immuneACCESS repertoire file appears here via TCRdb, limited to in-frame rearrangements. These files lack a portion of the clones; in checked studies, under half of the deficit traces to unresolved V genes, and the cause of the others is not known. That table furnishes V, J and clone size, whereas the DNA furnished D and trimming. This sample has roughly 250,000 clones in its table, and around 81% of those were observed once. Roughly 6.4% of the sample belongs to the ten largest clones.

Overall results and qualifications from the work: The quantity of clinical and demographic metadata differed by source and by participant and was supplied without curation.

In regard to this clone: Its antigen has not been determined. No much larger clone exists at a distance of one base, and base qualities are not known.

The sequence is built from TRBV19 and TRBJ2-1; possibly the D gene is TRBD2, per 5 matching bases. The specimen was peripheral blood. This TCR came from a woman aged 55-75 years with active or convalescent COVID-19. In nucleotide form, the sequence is TGTGCCAGTAGTGTCAGGACTGGAGCATATCGGAATGAGCAGTTCTTC. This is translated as CASSVRTGAYRNEQFF.